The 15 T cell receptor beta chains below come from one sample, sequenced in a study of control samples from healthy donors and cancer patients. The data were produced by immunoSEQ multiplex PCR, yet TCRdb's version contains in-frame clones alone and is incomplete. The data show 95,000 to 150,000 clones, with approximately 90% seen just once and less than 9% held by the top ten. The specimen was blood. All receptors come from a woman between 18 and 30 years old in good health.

Written as DNA, the CDR3 is TGTGCCAGCAGCTTCGGGGTAGGTGAAGCTTTCTTT. This translates into CASSFGVGEAFF. The genes are TRBV13 and TRBJ1-1; D ambiguous. Trimming cost V 3 bases and J 7 bases, with 9 bases left between them. Germline V gene lookup returns CDR1 PRHDT and CDR2 FYEKMQ (reference sequence). This CDR3 has 12 residues.

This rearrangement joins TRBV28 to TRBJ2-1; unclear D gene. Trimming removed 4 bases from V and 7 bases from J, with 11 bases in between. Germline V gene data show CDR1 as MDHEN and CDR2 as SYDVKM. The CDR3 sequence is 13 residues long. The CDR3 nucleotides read TGTGCCAGCAGTTCCGCTAGGAGAAATGAGCAGTTCTTC. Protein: CASSSARRNEQFF.

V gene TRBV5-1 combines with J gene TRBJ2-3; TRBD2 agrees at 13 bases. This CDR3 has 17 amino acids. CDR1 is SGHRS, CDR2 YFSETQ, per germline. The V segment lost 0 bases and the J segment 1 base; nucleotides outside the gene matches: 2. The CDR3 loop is CASSLGGLAGGTDTQYF. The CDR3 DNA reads TGCGCCAGCAGCTTGGGTGGACTAGCGGGAGGCACAGATACGCAGTATTTT.

CDR3 region: CASSMDRVAEQYF. CDR3 nucleotide sequence: TGCGCCAGCAGCATGGACAGGGTGGCGGAGCAGTACTTC. The rearrangement links TRBV5-1 to TRBJ2-7; 8 nucleotides agree with TRBD1. The ends lost 4 bases at V and 7 bases at J; junction bases unmatched: 7. Germline V gene sequence: CDR1 SGHRS, CDR2 YFSETQ. This CDR3 has 13 amino acids.

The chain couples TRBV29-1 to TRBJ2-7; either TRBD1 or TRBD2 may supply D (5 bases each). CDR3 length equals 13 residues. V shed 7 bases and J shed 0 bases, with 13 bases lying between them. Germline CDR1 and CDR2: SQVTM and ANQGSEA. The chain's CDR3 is CSARWGSSYEQYF. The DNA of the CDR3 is TGCAGCGCGCGGTGGGGGAGCTCCTACGAGCAGTACTTC.

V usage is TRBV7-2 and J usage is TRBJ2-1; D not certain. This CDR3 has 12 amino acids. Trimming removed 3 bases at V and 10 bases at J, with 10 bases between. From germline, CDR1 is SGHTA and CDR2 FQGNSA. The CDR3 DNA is TGTGCCAGCAGCTTGACTGGGCGGGAGCAGTTCTTC. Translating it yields CASSLTGREQFF.

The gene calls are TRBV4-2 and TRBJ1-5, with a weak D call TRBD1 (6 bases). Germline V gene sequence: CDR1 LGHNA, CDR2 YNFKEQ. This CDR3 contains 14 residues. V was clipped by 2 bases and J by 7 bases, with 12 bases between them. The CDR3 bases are TGTGCCAGCAGCCAAAGGGGGGGAGGACAGCCCCAGCATTTT. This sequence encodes CASSQRGGGQPQHF.

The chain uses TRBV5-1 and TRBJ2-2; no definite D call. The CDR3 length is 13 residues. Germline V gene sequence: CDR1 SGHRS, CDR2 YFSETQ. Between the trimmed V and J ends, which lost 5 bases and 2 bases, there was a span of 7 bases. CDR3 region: CASSRSNTGELFF. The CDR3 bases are TGCGCCAGCAGTCGTTCCAACACCGGGGAGCTGTTTTTT.

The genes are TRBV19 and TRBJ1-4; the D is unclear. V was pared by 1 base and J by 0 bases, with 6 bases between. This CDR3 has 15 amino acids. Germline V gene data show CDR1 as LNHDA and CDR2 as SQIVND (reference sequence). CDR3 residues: CASSIGGTTNEKLFF. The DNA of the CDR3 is TGTGCCAGTAGTATAGGGGGAACAACTAATGAAAAACTGTTTTTT.

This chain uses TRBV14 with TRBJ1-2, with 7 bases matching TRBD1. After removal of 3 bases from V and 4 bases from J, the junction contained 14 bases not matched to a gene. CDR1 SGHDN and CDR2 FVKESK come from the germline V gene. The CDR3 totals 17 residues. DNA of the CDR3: TGTGCCAGCAGCCATCGGGGGCCAGGGGGACGCTTCTATGGCTACACCTTC. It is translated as CASSHRGPGGRFYGYTF.

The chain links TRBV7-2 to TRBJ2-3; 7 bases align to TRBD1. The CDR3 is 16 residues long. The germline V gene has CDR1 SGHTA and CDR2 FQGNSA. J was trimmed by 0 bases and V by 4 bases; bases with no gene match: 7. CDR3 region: CASSSIRGTSTDTQYF. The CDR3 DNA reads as TGTGCCAGCAGCTCCATCAGGGGGACAAGCACAGATACGCAGTATTTT.

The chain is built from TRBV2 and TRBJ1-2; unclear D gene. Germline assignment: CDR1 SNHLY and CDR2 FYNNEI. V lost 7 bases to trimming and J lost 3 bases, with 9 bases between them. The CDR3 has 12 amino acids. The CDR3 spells CASIVLDYGYTF. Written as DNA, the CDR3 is TGTGCCAGCATCGTGCTGGACTATGGCTACACCTTC.

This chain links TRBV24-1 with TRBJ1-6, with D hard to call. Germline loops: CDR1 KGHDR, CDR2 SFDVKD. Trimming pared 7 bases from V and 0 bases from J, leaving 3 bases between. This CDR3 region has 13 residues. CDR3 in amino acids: CATRASYNSPLHF. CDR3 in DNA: TGTGCCACCAGGGCCTCCTATAATTCACCCCTCCACTTT.

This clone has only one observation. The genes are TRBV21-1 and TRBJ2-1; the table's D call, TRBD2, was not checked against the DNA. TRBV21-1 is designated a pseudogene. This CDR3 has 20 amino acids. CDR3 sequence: CANSLGLADDSGRAGREQFF. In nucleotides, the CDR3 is TGTGCCAACAGCCTGGGTCTCGCTGACGATAGCGGGAGGGCCGGACGTGAGCAGTTCTTC.

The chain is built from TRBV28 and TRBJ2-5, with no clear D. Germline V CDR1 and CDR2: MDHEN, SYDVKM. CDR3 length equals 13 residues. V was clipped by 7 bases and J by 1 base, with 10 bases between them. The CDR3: CASKSVFQETQYF. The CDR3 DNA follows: TGTGCCAGCAAGTCCGTATTCCAAGAGACCCAGTACTTC.